This T cell receptor (beta chain) was captured in a study of blood T cell repertoires in COVID-19 (dated by TCRdb to about 2020). For context, the study as a whole: Samples from collaborators originated in the United States, Italy and Spain and spanned both the acute and convalescent phases of COVID-19. The material from the prospective study consisted of cDNA or gDNA derived from T cells, B-cell-depleted T cells, or PBMCs. The dataset comprised deeply sampled blood TCRbeta repertoires from subjects exposed to, actively infected with, or recovered from COVID-19. The repertoires were released in a freely available public database intended as a resource for research on the immune response to SARS-CoV-2. The samples were drawn from the first 160 participants of the ongoing ImmuneRACE study and from 1,200 or so subjects provided by 6 global collaborators. Nearly every sample came with metadata listing a de-identified subject ID, COVID-19 status, age in years and sex. Where available, HLA class I and class II types were obtained from metadata supplied by the sample provider rather than from assay-based typing.

The collaborating institutions used their own protocols to collect whole blood in K2EDTA tubes. For TCRbeta analysis, collaborator samples were shipped as frozen whole blood, as isolated PBMCs, or as DNA extracted from either sample type. This clone was observed once. Its antigen is not yet known. Per-nucleotide qualities are absent, and no much larger clonotype sits a single base away. Its CDR3 holds 17 amino acids, cysteine through phenylalanine. Here the CDR3 DNA is all that survives: 51 bases in frame from base 1. V sheds 5 bases and J sheds 1 base, leaving 17 bases between their ends. CDR1 and CDR2 are drawn from the germline V gene: MDHEN, SYDVKM. The research as a whole found: Clinical and demographic metadata were provided uncurated, with the amount varying by source and participant.

TCRbeta CDR3 regions were amplified from genomic DNA using the immunoSEQ Assay, a bias-controlled multiplex PCR. The published analysis was carried out like this. The number of nucleated cells in each sample was estimated by amplification of reference gene primers within the assay. Sequence reads were collapsed and filtered to measure the absolute abundance of every unique TCRbeta CDR3 rearrangement. For each sample, productive Simpson clonality was calculated as the square root of Simpson's diversity index across productive rearrangements. Sourced from immuneACCESS, this table was stored by TCRdb with only in-frame sequences that have V and J called. A share of the clones is absent; for the studies checked, an unresolved V gene accounts for under half, and the remainder has no known explanation. V, J and clone size reflect that table, while D and trimming were determined from the DNA. Counted in this sample were about 190,000 clones; more than 85% of them appeared once. The ten largest clonotypes hold approximately 1% of the sample.

This receptor was taken from a man aged 25 to 40 with acute or convalescent COVID-19. Recombination connected TRBV28 to TRBJ2-2; tentative D gene TRBD2, with 6 bases matching. The sample comprised peripheral blood. CDR3 sequence: CASSNNRRAQNTGELFF. The DNA sequence reads TGTGCCAGCAGTAATAACCGGAGGGCTCAGAACACCGGGGAGCTGTTTTTT. The CDR3 plus the reference TRBV28 and TRBJ2-2 genes for the other parts give the full variable domain: DVKVTQSSRYLVKRTGEKVFLECVQDMDHENMFWYRQDPGLGLRLIYFSYDVKMKEKGDIPEGYSVSREKKERFSLILESASTNQTSMYLCASSNNRRAQNTGELFFGEGSRLTVL.